This TCR beta chain was captured by sequencing in a study of shared clonotypes between healthy human individuals (dated by TCRdb to about 2020). About the investigation overall: The cohort included a few men and a couple of women between 18 and 49 years of age. For each donor, CD4 naive and CD4 memory were each given three plates, CD8 naive was given two plates, and CD8 memory was given one plate. The study deeply sequenced blood TCR repertoires of five healthy adults to estimate repertoire size and the extent of clonotype sharing between individuals. To increase sequencing depth and limit assay-specific biases, different laboratories used diverse techniques to prepare libraries and sequence TCR repertoires. Between about 0.94 and 8.9 billion PBMCs per donor were obtained by leukapheresis. Broader findings and caveats from the paper: Higher generation probabilities were observed for clonotypes shared by all four sorted-subset donors than for non-shared clonotypes. Because the study included a small number of donors, the genetic and exposure-history diversity represented was limited. Sampling was limited to blood, and TCR repertoires in tissue likely differ from TCR repertoires in blood. Larger estimated clonotype richness was generally found for naive subsets than for memory subsets. Rarefaction of sorted-subset datasets indicated incomplete sequencing despite the large sequencing depth. Pairwise subsampling led to the expectation that sequencing depth would affect the degree of clonotype sharing among donors. Across a few donors, roughly 5.4% of naive CD4, more than 3% of naive CD8, 2.3% of memory CD4, and approximately 0.4% of memory CD8 clonotypes were shared.

CD8 naive samples consisted of CD45RO-negative cells that were positively selected for CCR7, yielding a CD45RA+CCR7+ population without TemRA cells. Healthy HIV-negative adults with no recently reported acute infections or vaccinations were included as donors. All donors were Caucasian adults living in Nashville, Tennessee, USA. After blood collection by leukapheresis, PBMCs were isolated using Ficoll-Histopaque density gradient centrifugation and then cryopreserved in the vapor phase of liquid nitrogen. Analytical flow cytometry was used to check the purity and quantity of each magnetically sorted T cell population. Each sorted fraction had its genomic DNA isolated and then quantified by UV absorbance on a Nanodrop 2000c. Concerning this clone: What this receptor recognizes is not known. Base qualities are not recorded, but no much larger clone differs from it by a single base.

Spanning cysteine to phenylalanine, the CDR3 consists of 15 amino acids. The DNA shown is the 45-base CDR3, in frame from base 1. The germline V gene supplies CDR1 SGHRS and CDR2 YFSETQ. Relative to germline, V is missing 1 base and J is missing 5 bases, with 6 bases of the junction outside any gene match. Using the deep immunoSEQ assay, multiplex PCR amplified TCR CDR3 regions from genomic DNA. Genomic DNA extracted from each cell subset was distributed evenly over all wells of several immunoSEQ 96-well plates, and each plate served as one replicate. For sorted subsets, approximately 190 ng genomic DNA, equal to 25,000 to 35,000 T cell genomes, was loaded into each replicate PCR. The purified libraries were quantified using a Qubit 3.0 fluorometer, sized with a Bioanalyzer 2100, and then quantified again using the KAPA Library Quantification kit. Every immunoSEQ 96-well plate was sequenced on a dedicated single-read 150-cycle Illumina NextSeq 550 flow cell. As for the authors' bioinformatics: Because the immunoSEQ output held only junctional sequences and lacked quality scores, the filtering could not match the filtering applied to full-length reads. Sequences were annotated with PyIR, a Python wrapper for IgBLAST v1.9, and V/J genes and CDR3 were assigned using IMGT germline references. Reads with weak V/J assignments (E-value above 1e-6), missing CDR3, stop codons, out-of-frame junctions, or ambiguous translated residues were removed. V3J clonotypes were defined as sequences sharing an identical inferred V gene, J gene, and CDR3 amino acid sequence. To compute the percentage overlap between repertoires, the number of shared unique clonotypes was divided by the size of the smaller repertoire. Three approaches were used to assess repertoire richness: RTK rarefaction, the Chao1 estimator, and Recon v2.1 estimates of unobserved clonotypes. For all TCRbeta clonotypes obtained by the gDNA method from several donors, generation probabilities were computed with OLGA. In its TCRdb copy, this immuneACCESS table keeps in-frame sequences only and misses some clones. Where compared with another copy, unresolved V genes explain less than half of these, and the others have no known cause. The V and J calls and clone size are taken from that table; D and trimming were inferred from the DNA. This sample lists nearly 2 million clones; less than 95% were detected once. The ten largest clones capture around 1% of the sample.

The sample taken for sequencing was naive CD8+ T cells sorted from blood. The cell subset or site label corresponds to: CD45RA+CCR7+. The chain is made from TRBV5-1 and TRBJ2-7; TRBD1 agrees with 10 junctional bases. This sequence was found in a young man in good health. The CDR3 here reads CASSLWDRGQDEQYF. The nucleotide sequence is TGCGCCAGCAGCTTGTGGGACAGGGGTCAGGACGAGCAGTACTTC.